What follows are 19 T cell receptor beta chains derived from one specimen sequenced in a study of T cell repertoires in cytomegalovirus infection. TCRdb re-analysed the reads in MiXCR, keeping a single row per CDR3 protein. This sample has approximately 56,000 distinct CDR3 sequences, with about 20% found just once. Antigens for these TCRs are unknown. Material: CD8+ T cells from cultured PBMCs, obtained from culture after CMV antigen stimulation. These receptors all come from a human donor in good health (CMV status not recorded). Some clones in this sample may be carry-over from other donors' samples.

The chain links TRBV28 to TRBJ2-1; 8 bases match TRBD1. The CDR3 contains 15 residues. In germline, CDR1 is MDHEN, CDR2 SYDVKM. The J segment lost 6 bases and the V segment lost 6 bases, leaving 10 bases of the junction unmatched. The CDR3 DNA reads as TGTGCCAGCAGAGTGACGGACAGGGTTGGCAATGAGCAGTTCTTC. Its translation: CASRVTDRVGNEQFF.

On this clonotype itself: One junction end disagrees with the germline gene, perhaps due to a read error. The chain employs TRBV12-3 or TRBV12-4 and TRBJ1-1; D call uncertain. This CDR3 region has 9 residues. The CDR3 DNA reads TGTGCCAGCGGTTTTGAAGCTTTCTTT. This translates into CASGFEAFF.

The chain recombines TRBV7-8 with TRBJ2-4, with TRBD1 identical over 8 bases. The V gene end was trimmed by 5 bases and the J gene end by 6 bases; junction bases not matched to a gene: 9. The CDR3 extends over 15 amino acids. The germline gives CDR1 SGHVS, CDR2 FQNEAQ. The CDR3: CASSLLDRVGNIQYF. The CDR3 DNA reads as TGTGCCAGCAGCCTCCTGGACAGGGTTGGAAACATTCAGTACTTC.

Points on this clonotype: The junction departs from germline at one end; a sequencing error may be responsible. The J gene is TRBJ2-1, the V gene TRBV19, with TRBD2 matching over 8 bases. Germline-derived CDR1 and CDR2 are LNHDA and SQIVND (reference sequence). This CDR3 comprises 13 residues. CDR3 protein: CASSIGTGGDLVF. The CDR3 nucleotides read TGTGCCAGTAGTATAGGAACCGGGGGGGATTTGGTCTTC.

The V gene is TRBV4-1, the J gene TRBJ1-6; a possible D gene is TRBD1 (6 bases). From germline, CDR1 is MGHRA and CDR2 YSYEKL. There are 17 residues in the CDR3. Between the trimmed V and J ends, which lost 0 bases and 4 bases, there was a span of 13 bases. Here the CDR3 reads CASSQDRMDRYNSPLHF. For the CDR3, the DNA is TGCGCCAGCAGCCAAGATAGGATGGACAGATATAATTCACCCCTCCACTTT.

This clonotype was recorded a few times. The CDR3 DNA reads as TGTGCCAGCAGCTCTCTTGGGACAGTGACCCAGCCCCAGCATTTT. Its translation: CASSSLGTVTQPQHF. V usage is TRBV7-8 and J usage is TRBJ1-5, with 7 bases matching TRBD1. Germline trimming cut 4 bases from V and 7 bases from J; bases unmatched to any gene: 10. The CDR3 sequence is 15 residues long. The germline V gene encodes CDR1 SGHVS and CDR2 FQNEAQ.

V usage is TRBV29-1 and J usage is TRBJ2-3; D not resolved. With 6 bases removed from V and 1 base from J, the gap between germline ends came to 17 bases. This CDR3 contains 15 residues. CDR1 and CDR2 from the germline V gene are SQVTM and ANQGSEA. CDR3 nucleotides: TGCAGCGTCGAGCCGAGAGGTCAGGGCACAGATACGCAGTATTTT. It translates to CSVEPRGQGTDTQYF.

The CDR3 DNA reads TGTGCCAGCAGCGCGACGACAGGGTTTGAGGAGACCCAGTACTTC. This codes for CASSATTGFEETQYF. V gene TRBV11-2 combines with J gene TRBJ2-5, with 7 bases that match TRBD1. With V trimmed by 5 bases and J by 5 bases, 11 bases remained unmatched. Germline V lookup: CDR1 SGHAT, CDR2 FQNNGV. The CDR3 is made up of 15 amino acids. Full variable domain (outside the CDR3, taken from reference TRBV11-2 and TRBJ2-5): EAGVAQSPRYKIIEKRQSVAFWCNPISGHATLYWYQQILGQGPKLLIQFQNNGVVDDSQLPKDRFSAERLKGVDSTLKIQPAKLEDSAVYLCASSATTGFEETQYFGPGTRLLVL.

The DNA for the CDR3 is TGTGCCAGCAGCCAAACCATCCACAGGGGCTATGGCTACACCTTC. It specifies CASSQTIHRGYGYTF. V gene TRBV7-9 combines with J gene TRBJ1-2; 7 nucleotides align to TRBD1. The CDR3 sequence is 15 residues long. The germline CDR1 and CDR2 sequences are SEHNR and FQNEAQ (reference sequence). J gave up 4 bases and V 5 bases, and 10 bases lay outside the gene matches.

The chain recombines TRBV11-2 with TRBJ2-2; no definite D call. In germline, CDR1 is SGHAT, CDR2 FQNNGV. Trimming took 1 base from V and 7 from J, leaving 7 bases between them. The CDR3 has 13 residues. CDR3 protein: CASSLVVGGELFF. The CDR3 nucleotides read TGTGCCAGCAGCTTAGTGGTGGGCGGGGAGCTGTTTTTT.

The chain has TRBV4-3 and TRBJ2-3; D is ambiguous. V was cut by 3 bases and J by 2 bases, with 12 bases left in between. The length of the CDR3 is 15 residues. The V gene's germline CDR1 is LGHNA and CDR2 YSLEER. The CDR3 reads CASSQAIEYTDTQYF. CDR3 nucleotides: TGCGCCAGCAGCCAGGCGATCGAATACACAGATACGCAGTATTTT.

The chain carries TRBV4-3 and TRBJ2-5, with 7 nucleotides matching TRBD1. CDR3 length: 15 amino acids. Germline lookup yields CDR1 LGHNA and CDR2 YSLEER. The junction had 3 bases not matched to a gene; V was cut back by 0 bases and J by 2 bases. The CDR3 DNA sequence: TGCGCCAGCAGCCAAGATTGGGGACAGCAAGAGACCCAGTACTTC. Its translation is CASSQDWGQQETQYF.

V gene TRBV4-3 combines with J gene TRBJ2-5, with D perhaps TRBD2 (6 bases). The germline CDR1 and CDR2 sequences are LGHNA and YSLEER. V lost 4 bases, J lost 1 base, and 13 bases lay in between. The CDR3 sequence is 15 residues long. The CDR3 is CASSPLRGSQETQYF. Written as DNA, the CDR3 is TGCGCCAGCAGCCCACTACGGGGGTCCCAAGAGACCCAGTACTTC.

V usage is TRBV11-2 and J usage is TRBJ2-7; tentative D call: TRBD1 (6 bases). V was cut by 4 bases and J by 2 bases, with 12 bases left in between. Germline V CDR1 and CDR2: SGHAT, FQNNGV. This CDR3 has 14 amino acids. CDR3 sequence (DNA): TGTGCCAGCAGCTCCGGCAGGGGACCCTACGAGCAGTACTTC. It encodes CASSSGRGPYEQYF. The entire variable domain, with the rest obtained from reference TRBV11-2 and TRBJ2-7, is as follows: EAGVAQSPRYKIIEKRQSVAFWCNPISGHATLYWYQQILGQGPKLLIQFQNNGVVDDSQLPKDRFSAERLKGVDSTLKIQPAKLEDSAVYLCASSSGRGPYEQYFGPGTRLTVT.

V usage is TRBV19 and J usage is TRBJ1-1, with TRBD1 as a possible D gene (6 bases). Germline V gene sequence: CDR1 LNHDA, CDR2 SQIVND (reference sequence). V was clipped by 7 bases and J by 4 bases, with 13 bases between them. The CDR3 totals 13 residues. Here the CDR3 DNA reads TGTGCCAGTAAACTGCAGGGGAGCACTGAAGCTTTCTTT. Encoded protein: CASKLQGSTEAFF.

This clonotype has only a few counts. The V and J genes are TRBV7-9 and TRBJ1-5; no definite D call. The V gene's germline CDR1 is SEHNR and CDR2 FQNEAQ (reference sequence). V was shortened by 4 bases and J by 4 bases, with 11 bases between the two germline ends. This CDR3 spans 14 amino acids. The CDR3: CASSSGGGNQPQHF. The CDR3 region has the DNA TGTGCCAGCAGCTCGGGAGGAGGGAATCAGCCCCAGCATTTT.

The V gene is TRBV7-8, the J gene TRBJ2-5; the D call may be TRBD1 or TRBD2 (5 bases each). Per germline, CDR1 SGHVS and CDR2 FQNEAQ. The length of the CDR3 is 15 residues. V was pared by 5 bases and J by 5 bases, with 18 bases between. In nucleotides, the CDR3 is TGTGCCAGCAGCCAATTTTGGGGACCGCGTGAGACCCAGTACTTC. Amino acids: CASSQFWGPRETQYF.

The J gene is TRBJ1-2, the V gene TRBV19, with 9 positions matching TRBD1. In germline, CDR1 is LNHDA, CDR2 SQIVND (reference sequence). V lost 3 bases, J lost 7 bases, and 9 bases stayed unmatched. The CDR3 extends over 15 amino acids. CDR3 protein: CASSITSGTGFGYTF. The CDR3 DNA reads as TGTGCCAGTAGTATTACGAGCGGGACAGGGTTTGGCTACACCTTC. The full variable domain, in which reference TRBV19 and TRBJ1-2 provide the parts outside the CDR3, is DGGITQSPKYLFRKEGQNVTLSCEQNLNHDAMYWYRQDPGQGLRLIYYSQIVNDFQKGDIAEGYSVSREKKESFPLTVTSAQKNPTAFYLCASSITSGTGFGYTFGSGTRLTVV.

This clonotype rates as hyperexpanded. The V and J genes are TRBV6-2 or TRBV6-3 and TRBJ1-1, with D uncertain. The CDR3 loop spans 11 amino acids. The germline V and J ends were trimmed by 2 bases and 7 bases, with 5 bases remaining between them. Germline CDR1 MNHEY, CDR2 SVGEGT. CDR3 coding DNA: TGTGCCAGCAGTTACCCCGATGAAGCTTTCTTT. This codes for CASSYPDEAFF.